A selection of T cell receptor beta chains follows, all from one sample in a study of OX40 agonist ivuxolimab in advanced cancers. TCRdb's table, derived via immunoSEQ multiplex PCR, lists solely in-frame clones and lacks some. The sample includes about 68,000 clones, roughly 90% of them seen just once. Sequenced here: CD4+ or CD8+ T cells sorted from blood, sampled in a trial of the OX40 agonist ivuxolimab. Every receptor here comes from an adult with an advanced solid tumor such as melanoma, head and neck, liver or kidney cancer. The CDR3 runs from the conserved cysteine through the conserved F or W. D genes are given only for firm matches. The size entry is marked missing in some rows and otherwise reads once, few, many or a size class.

d_gene	v_gene	abundance	j_gene	CDR3aa	CDR3nt
TRBD1	TRBV19	-	TRBJ2-4	CASSPQGPGAKNIQYF	TGTGCCAGTAGTCCACAGGGGCCTGGTGCCAAAAACATTCAGTACTTC
TRBD2	TRBV6-6	once	TRBJ2-5	CASSSPSGGVTQYF	TGTGCCAGCAGTTCTCCTTCGGGAGGTGTGACCCAGTACTTC
-	TRBV11-1	-	TRBJ1-1	CASSFRGGNTEAFF	TGTGCCAGCAGCTTTCGGGGCGGGAACACTGAAGCTTTCTTT
-	TRBV5-6	-	TRBJ2-5	CASSLEQETQYF	TGTGCCAGCAGCTTGGAGCAAGAGACCCAGTACTTC
-	TRBV25-1	-	TRBJ1-5	CASSEGLSPNQPQHF	TGTGCCAGCAGTGAAGGACTGAGCCCTAATCAGCCCCAGCATTTT
TRBD2	TRBV5-4	-	TRBJ2-2	CASSLRTSGNTGELFF	TGTGCCAGCAGCTTGAGGACTAGCGGGAACACCGGGGAGCTGTTTTTT
TRBD2	TRBV7-2	-	TRBJ2-2	CASHRLAGLTGELFF	TGTGCCAGCCATCGGCTAGCGGGGTTGACCGGGGAGCTGTTTTTT
-	TRBV4-1	-	TRBJ2-7	CASSHRDRAEQYF	TGCGCCAGCAGCCATAGGGACCGGGCCGAGCAGTACTTC
-	TRBV25-1	-	TRBJ2-7	CASGVASYEQYF	TGTGCCAGCGGGGTAGCCTCCTACGAGCAGTACTTC
TRBD2	TRBV7-2	-	TRBJ2-7	CASSSPGTSGAYEQYF	TGTGCCAGCAGCTCCCCCGGGACTAGCGGAGCCTACGAGCAGTACTTC
TRBD1	TRBV14	-	TRBJ1-5	CASSKTGEVNQPQHF	TGTGCCAGCAGCAAAACAGGGGAGGTGAATCAGCCCCAGCATTTT